This T cell receptor (beta chain) is drawn from a study of blood T cells in healthy people across ages. Study results and caveats: Age showed a roughly linear inverse relationship with TCR beta diversity per million T cells.

The CDR3 runs 16 residues. V lost 7 bases and J 9 bases, leaving 25 bases between the germline ends. This clonotype showed up many times. What it binds is not known. Donors gave about 9.3 milliliters of peripheral blood apiece. For the second PCR, which ran for about 7 to 11 cycles, a sample-barcoded 5' primer and a J-beta primer mix were used. TCRdb called the 5' RACE reads again in MiXCR, with one record for every CDR3 protein. The data contain about 620,000 distinct CDR3 sequences, 52% of them singletons. The receptor was isolated from a woman older than 75 in good health. The rearrangement links TRBV12-3 or TRBV12-4 to TRBJ2-1, with TRBD2 as a possible D gene (6 bases). The sequencing input was blood. The CDR3 region is CASISLRGGPGSEQFF. DNA of the CDR3: TGTGCCAGCATTTCCCTCCGTGGAGGGCCGGGGAGTGAGCAGTTCTTC.